These T cell receptor beta chains were read from a single sample in a study of Graves' ophthalmopathy and Graves' hyperthyroidism. In TCRdb, the multiplex PCR reads were re-called with MiXCR into one record per CDR3 protein. The sample includes about 400,000 distinct CDR3 sequences, 15% to 20% of them seen just once. Sequencing used peripheral blood. All receptors come from a woman aged 18-30 years with Graves' ophthalmopathy. The CDR3 runs from the conserved cysteine through the conserved F or W. Each record gives: D gene, clone size, V gene, J gene, CDR3 DNA, CDR3 protein. A D gene is named only where the DNA matches it firmly. Clone size is shown for a subset of rows, as once, few, many or a class of expanded clone.

>NA|many|TRBV6-1|TRBJ2-7
TGTGCCAGCAGAAGAACAGGGACGAGCTCCTACGAGCAGTACTTC
CASRRTGTSSYEQYF
>TRBD1|many|TRBV9|TRBJ1-1
TGTGCCAGCCCACAGGGGGAAGCTTTCTTT
CASPQGEAFF
>TRBD1|many|TRBV4-2|TRBJ1-1
TGTGCCAGCAGCCAAGGCGGACAGGGTAAGACTGAAGCTTTCTTT
CASSQGGQGKTEAFF
>NA|many|TRBV7-2|TRBJ2-5
TGTGCCAGCAACGCCAGATTGGGGGAGACCCAGTACTTC
CASNARLGETQYF
>NA|NA|TRBV6-1|TRBJ1-5
TGTGCCAGCAGTCCCCAGGACCCAATAGGCCCTCAGCCCCAGCATTTT
CASSPQDPIGPQPQHF
>TRBD1|many|TRBV12-3/TRBV12-4|TRBJ1-5
TGTGCCAGCAGTACCCGACAGGGGACCGGTAGCAATCAGCCCCAGCATTTT
CASSTRQGTGSNQPQHF
>NA|NA|TRBV7-2|TRBJ1-6
TGTGCCAGCAGCTTAGGGGGCAGTAATAATTCACCCCTCCACTTT
CASSLGGSNNSPLHF
>NA|few|TRBV18|TRBJ2-7
TGTGCCAGCTCACAAAATGGGTTCTCCTACGAGCAGTACTTC
CASSQNGFSYEQYF
>TRBD1|many|TRBV28|TRBJ2-7
TGTGCCAGCAGTTTAGGTGCAGGGGGCGACTATTACGAGCAGTACTTC
CASSLGAGGDYYEQYF
>NA|many|TRBV19|TRBJ1-1
TGTGCCAGTAGTGTTCGGACGGAAGCCCAGAACACTGAAGCTTTCTTT
CASSVRTEAQNTEAFF
>NA|many|TRBV15|TRBJ1-6
TGTGCCACCAGCAGTATACCAGGGGACGCCTCCTATAATTCACCCCTCCACTTT
CATSSIPGDASYNSPLHF
>NA|many|TRBV4-2|TRBJ1-2
TGTGCCAGCAGCCCGATAACAGGCAGTAACTATGGCTACACCTTC
CASSPITGSNYGYTF
>TRBD1|many|TRBV24-1|TRBJ2-5
TGTGCCACCAGCTCGACACAGGGGAAAGAGACCCAGTACTTC
CATSSTQGKETQYF
>TRBD2|few|TRBV20-1|TRBJ2-5
TGCAGTGCTAGACCCACTAGCGGGGGGCTCCCCCAGTACTTC
CSARPTSGGLPQYF
>NA|many|TRBV20-1|TRBJ1-1
TGCAGTGCTAGCCGGCTGAACACTGAAGCTTTCTTT
CSASRLNTEAFF
>NA|many|TRBV6-1|TRBJ2-6
TGTGCCAGCAGTGGCCCCCGGGGCTCTGCTGGGGCCAACGTCCTGACTTTC
CASSGPRGSAGANVLTF
>TRBD1|many|TRBV6-5|TRBJ2-7
TGTGCCAGCAGTTACGCCGGGACAGGGTCCTACGAGCAGTACTTC
CASSYAGTGSYEQYF
>TRBD1|once|TRBV27|TRBJ2-7
TGTGCCAGCAGTTTCACCGGGACAGGTTACGAGCAGTACTTC
CASSFTGTGYEQYF